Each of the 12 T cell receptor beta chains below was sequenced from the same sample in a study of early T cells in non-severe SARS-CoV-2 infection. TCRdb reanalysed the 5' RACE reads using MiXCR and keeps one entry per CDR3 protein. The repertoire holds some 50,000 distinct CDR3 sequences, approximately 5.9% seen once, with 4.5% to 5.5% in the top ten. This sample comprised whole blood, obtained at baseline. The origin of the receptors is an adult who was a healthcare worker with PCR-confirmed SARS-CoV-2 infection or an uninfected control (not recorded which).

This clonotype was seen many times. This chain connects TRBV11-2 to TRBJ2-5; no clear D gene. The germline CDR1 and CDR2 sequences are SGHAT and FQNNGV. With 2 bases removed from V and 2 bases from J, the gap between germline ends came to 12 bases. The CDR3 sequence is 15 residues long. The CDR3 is CASSLNTNSQETQYF. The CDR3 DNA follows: TGTGCCAGCAGCTTAAACACGAACAGTCAAGAGACCCAGTACTTC.

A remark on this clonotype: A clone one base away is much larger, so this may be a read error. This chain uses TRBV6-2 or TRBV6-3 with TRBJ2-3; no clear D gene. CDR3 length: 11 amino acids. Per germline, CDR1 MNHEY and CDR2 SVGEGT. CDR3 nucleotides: TGTGCCAGCAGTCCCTTAGATACGCAGAATTTT. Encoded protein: CASSPLDTQNF.

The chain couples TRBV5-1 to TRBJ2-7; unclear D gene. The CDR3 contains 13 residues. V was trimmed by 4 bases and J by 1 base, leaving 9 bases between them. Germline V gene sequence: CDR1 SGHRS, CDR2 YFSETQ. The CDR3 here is CASSPTVSYEQYF. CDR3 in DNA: TGCGCCAGCAGCCCGACGGTATCCTACGAGCAGTACTTC.

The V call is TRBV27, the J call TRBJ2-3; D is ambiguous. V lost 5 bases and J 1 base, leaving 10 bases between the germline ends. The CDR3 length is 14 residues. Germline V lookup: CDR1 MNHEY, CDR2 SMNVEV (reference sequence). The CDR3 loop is CASSTLDGTDTQYF. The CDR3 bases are TGTGCCAGCAGTACACTGGACGGCACAGATACGCAGTATTTT.

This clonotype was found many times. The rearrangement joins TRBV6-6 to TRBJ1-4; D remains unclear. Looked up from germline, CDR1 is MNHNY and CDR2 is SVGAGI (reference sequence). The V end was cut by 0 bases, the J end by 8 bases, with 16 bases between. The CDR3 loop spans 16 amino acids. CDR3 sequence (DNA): TGTGCCAGCAGTTACTCGAAGGAGCGAGGAGGAGAAAAACTGTTTTTT. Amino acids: CASSYSKERGGEKLFF.

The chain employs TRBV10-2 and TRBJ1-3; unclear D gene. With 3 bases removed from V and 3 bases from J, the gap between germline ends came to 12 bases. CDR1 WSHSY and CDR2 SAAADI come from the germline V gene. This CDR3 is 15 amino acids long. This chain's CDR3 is CASSEGPAGGNTIYF. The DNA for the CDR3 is TGCGCCAGCAGTGAAGGCCCCGCGGGTGGAAACACCATATATTTT.

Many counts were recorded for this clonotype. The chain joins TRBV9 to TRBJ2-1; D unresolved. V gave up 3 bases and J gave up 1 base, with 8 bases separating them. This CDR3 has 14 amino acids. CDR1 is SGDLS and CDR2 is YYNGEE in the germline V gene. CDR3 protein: CASSAGNSYNEQFF. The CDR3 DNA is TGTGCCAGCAGCGCAGGAAATTCCTACAATGAGCAGTTCTTC.

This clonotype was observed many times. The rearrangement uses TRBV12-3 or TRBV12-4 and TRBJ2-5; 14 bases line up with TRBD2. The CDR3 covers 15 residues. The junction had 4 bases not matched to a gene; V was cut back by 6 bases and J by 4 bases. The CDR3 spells CASRGLAGGGETQYF. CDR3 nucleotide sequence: TGTGCCAGCAGAGGACTAGCGGGAGGAGGAGAGACCCAGTACTTC.

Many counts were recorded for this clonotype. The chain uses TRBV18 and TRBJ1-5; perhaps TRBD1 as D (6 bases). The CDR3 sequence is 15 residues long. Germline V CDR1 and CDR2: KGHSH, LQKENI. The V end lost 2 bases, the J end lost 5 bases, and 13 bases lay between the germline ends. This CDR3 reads CASSPTGAKDQPQHF. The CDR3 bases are TGTGCCAGCTCACCAACGGGGGCGAAGGATCAGCCCCAGCATTTT.

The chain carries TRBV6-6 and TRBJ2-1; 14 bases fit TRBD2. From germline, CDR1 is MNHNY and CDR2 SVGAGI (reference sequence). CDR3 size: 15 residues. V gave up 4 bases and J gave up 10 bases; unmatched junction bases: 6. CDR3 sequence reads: CASSFGTSGRGEQFF. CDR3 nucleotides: TGTGCCAGCAGTTTTGGGACTAGCGGGAGAGGAGAGCAGTTCTTC.

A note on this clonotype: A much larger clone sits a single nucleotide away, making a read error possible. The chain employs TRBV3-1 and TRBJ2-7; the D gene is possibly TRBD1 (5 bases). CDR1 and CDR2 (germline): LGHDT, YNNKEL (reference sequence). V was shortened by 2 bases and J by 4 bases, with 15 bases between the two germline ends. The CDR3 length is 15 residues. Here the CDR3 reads CASSQRGHVGYEQYF. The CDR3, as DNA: TGTGCCAGCAGCCAAAGGGGTCATGTAGGTTACGAGCAGTACTTC.

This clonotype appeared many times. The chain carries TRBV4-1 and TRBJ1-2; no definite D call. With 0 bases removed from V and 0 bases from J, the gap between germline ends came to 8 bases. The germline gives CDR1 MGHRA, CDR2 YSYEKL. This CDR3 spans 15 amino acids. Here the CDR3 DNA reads TGCGCCAGCAGCCAAGATTCCCTAGCTAACTATGGCTACACCTTC. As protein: CASSQDSLANYGYTF.